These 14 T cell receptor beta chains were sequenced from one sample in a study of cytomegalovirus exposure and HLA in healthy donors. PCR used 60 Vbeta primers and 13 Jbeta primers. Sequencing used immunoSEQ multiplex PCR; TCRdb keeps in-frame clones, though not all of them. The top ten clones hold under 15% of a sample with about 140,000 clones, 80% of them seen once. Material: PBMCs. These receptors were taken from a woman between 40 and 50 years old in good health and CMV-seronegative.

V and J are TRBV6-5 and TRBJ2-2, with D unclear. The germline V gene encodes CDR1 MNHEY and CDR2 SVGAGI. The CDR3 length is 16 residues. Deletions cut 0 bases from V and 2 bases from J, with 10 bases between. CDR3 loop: CASSYSPMSNTGELFF. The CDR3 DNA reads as TGTGCCAGCAGTTACTCTCCCATGAGTAACACCGGGGAGCTGTTTTTT.

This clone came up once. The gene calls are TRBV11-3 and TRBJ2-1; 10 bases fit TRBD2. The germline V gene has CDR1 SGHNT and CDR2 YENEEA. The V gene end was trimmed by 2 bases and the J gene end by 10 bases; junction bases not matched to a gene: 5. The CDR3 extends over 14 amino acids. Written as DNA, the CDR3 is TGTGCCAGCAGCTTACTAGCGGGGGTAGAAGAGCAGTTCTTC. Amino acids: CASSLLAGVEEQFF.

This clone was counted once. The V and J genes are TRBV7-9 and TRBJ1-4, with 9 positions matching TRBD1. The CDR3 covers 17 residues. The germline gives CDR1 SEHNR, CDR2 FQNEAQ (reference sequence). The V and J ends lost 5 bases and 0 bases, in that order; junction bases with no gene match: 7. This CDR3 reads CASSPWDRDATNEKLFF. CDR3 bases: TGTGCCAGCAGCCCCTGGGACAGGGATGCAACTAATGAAAAACTGTTTTTT.

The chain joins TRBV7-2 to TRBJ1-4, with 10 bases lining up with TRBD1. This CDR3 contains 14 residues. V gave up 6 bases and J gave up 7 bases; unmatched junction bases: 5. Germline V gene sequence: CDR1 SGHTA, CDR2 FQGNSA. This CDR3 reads CASSVDRGSEKLFF. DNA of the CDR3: TGTGCCAGCAGTGTGGACAGGGGGAGTGAAAAACTGTTTTTT. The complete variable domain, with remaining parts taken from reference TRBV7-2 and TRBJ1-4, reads GAGVSQSPSNKVTEKGKDVELRCDPISGHTALYWYRQSLGQGLEFLIYFQGNSAPDKSGLPSDRFSAERTGGSVSTLTIQRTQQEDSAVYLCASSVDRGSEKLFFGSGTQLSVL.

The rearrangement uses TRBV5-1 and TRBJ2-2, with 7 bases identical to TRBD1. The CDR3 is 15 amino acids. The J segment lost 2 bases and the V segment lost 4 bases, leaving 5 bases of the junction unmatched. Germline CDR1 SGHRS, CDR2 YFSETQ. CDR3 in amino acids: CASSPTGQNTGELFF. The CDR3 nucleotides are TGCGCCAGCAGCCCGACAGGGCAAAACACCGGGGAGCTGTTTTTT.

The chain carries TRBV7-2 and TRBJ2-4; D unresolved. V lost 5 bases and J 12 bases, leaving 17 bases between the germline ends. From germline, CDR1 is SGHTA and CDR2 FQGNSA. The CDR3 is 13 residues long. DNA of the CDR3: TGTGCCAGCAGCCCCCATGACTTGTCCGATCAGTACTTC. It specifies CASSPHDLSDQYF.

CDR3 loop: CASSVGREQFF. DNA of the CDR3: TGTGCCAGCAGCGTAGGGAGGGAGCAGTTCTTC. The chain combines TRBV9 with TRBJ2-1; the D gene is possibly TRBD2 (5 bases). Germline V CDR1 and CDR2: SGDLS, YYNGEE. Deletions cut 0 bases from V and 10 bases from J, with 5 bases between. CDR3 length equals 11 residues.

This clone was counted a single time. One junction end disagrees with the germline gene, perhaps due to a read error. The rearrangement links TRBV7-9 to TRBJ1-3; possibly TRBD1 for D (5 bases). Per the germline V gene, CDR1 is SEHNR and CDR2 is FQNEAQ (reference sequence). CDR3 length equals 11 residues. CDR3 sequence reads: CSSSGGVAIYF. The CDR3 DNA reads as TGTTCCAGCAGCGGGGGGGTGGCCATATATTTT.

The CDR3 loop reads CASSRDRGRKTEAFF. CDR3 sequence (DNA): TGTGCCAGCAGCCGGGACAGGGGGCGGAAGACTGAAGCTTTCTTT. J is TRBJ1-1 and V is TRBV28; 12 bases are shared with TRBD1. CDR3 length: 15 residues. CDR1 is MDHEN, CDR2 SYDVKM, per germline. V lost 6 bases, J lost 5 bases, and 7 bases stayed unmatched.

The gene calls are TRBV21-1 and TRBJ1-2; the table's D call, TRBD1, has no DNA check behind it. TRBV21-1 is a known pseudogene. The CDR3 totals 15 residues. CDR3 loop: CASSKLRGHGDGYTF. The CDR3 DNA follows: TGTGCCAGCAGCAAATTGCGTGGACATGGCGATGGCTACACCTTC.

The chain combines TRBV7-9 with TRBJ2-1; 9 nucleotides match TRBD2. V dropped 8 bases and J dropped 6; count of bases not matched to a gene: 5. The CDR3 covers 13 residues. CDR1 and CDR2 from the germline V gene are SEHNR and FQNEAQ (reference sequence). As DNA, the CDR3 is TGTGCCAGCGTGCTAGCGGGGCTCAATGAGCAGTTCTTC. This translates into CASVLAGLNEQFF. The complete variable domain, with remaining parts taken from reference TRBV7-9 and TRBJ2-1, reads DTGVSQNPRHKITKRGQNVTFRCDPISEHNRLYWYRQTLGQGPEFLTYFQNEAQLEKSRLLSDRFSAERPKGSFSTLEIQRTEQGDSAMYLCASVLAGLNEQFFGPGTRLTVL.

The CDR3 sequence: CASSYSKDRGEEQFF. CDR3 DNA: TGTGCCAGCAGTTACTCGAAAGACAGGGGTGAAGAGCAGTTCTTC. The chain has TRBV6-6 and TRBJ2-1, with 8 bases matching TRBD1. CDR3 length equals 15 residues. V shed 0 bases and J 10 bases; nucleotides not matched to a gene: 8. Germline CDR1 is MNHNY and CDR2 is SVGAGI (reference sequence).

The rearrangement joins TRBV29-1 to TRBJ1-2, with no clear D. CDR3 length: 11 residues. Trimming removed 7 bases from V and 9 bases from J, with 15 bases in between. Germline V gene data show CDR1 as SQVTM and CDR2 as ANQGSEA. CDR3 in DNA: TGCAGCGCCGCCCTAGCGGATCGCTACACCTTC. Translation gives CSAALADRYTF.

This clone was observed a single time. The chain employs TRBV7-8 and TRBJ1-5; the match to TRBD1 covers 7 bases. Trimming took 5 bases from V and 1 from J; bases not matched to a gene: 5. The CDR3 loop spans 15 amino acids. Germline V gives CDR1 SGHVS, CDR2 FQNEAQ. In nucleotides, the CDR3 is TGTGCCAGCAGCAAAGACAGGGTCAGCAATCAGCCCCAGCATTTT. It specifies CASSKDRVSNQPQHF.